This T cell receptor beta chain was obtained from a study of shared clonotypes between healthy human individuals. Germline CDR1 is MNHEY and CDR2 is SMNVEV (reference sequence). V was clipped by 3 bases and J by 4 bases, with 13 bases between them. This CDR3 is built from 15 residues. Here immunoSEQ multiplex PCR was the method, and the copy in TCRdb shows in-frame clones only, minus some. The sample lists around 100,000 clones, approximately 70% occurring once. The sequence was collected from a woman aged 25 to 39 in good health. The specimen was memory CD8+ T cells sorted from blood. Subset defined: CD45RO+ cells pooled with CCR7-negative TemRA cells. The chain recombines TRBV27 with TRBJ2-1, with D perhaps matching TRBD2 (7 bases). CDR3 residues: CASSLGASGYNEQFF. CDR3 bases: TGTGCCAGCAGTTTGGGGGCTAGCGGATACAATGAGCAGTTCTTC.